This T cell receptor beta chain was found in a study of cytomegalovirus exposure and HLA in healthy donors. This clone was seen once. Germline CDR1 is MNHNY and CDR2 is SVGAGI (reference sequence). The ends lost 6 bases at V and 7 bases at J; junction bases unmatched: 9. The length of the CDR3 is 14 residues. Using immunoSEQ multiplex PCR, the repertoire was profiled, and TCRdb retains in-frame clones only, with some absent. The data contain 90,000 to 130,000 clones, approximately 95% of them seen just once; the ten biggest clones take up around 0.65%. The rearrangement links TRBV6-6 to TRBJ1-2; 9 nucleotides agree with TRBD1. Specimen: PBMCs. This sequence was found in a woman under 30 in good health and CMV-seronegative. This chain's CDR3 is CASSTGGQGGGYTF. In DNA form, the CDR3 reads TGTGCCAGCAGCACTGGGGGACAGGGAGGTGGCTACACCTTC.